The 17 T cell receptor beta chains below all came from one sample that was sequenced in a study of blood T cells in healthy people across ages. Alongside a J-beta primer mix, a sample-barcoded 5' primer served in a second PCR lasting about 6 to 11 cycles. TCRdb itself ran the 5' RACE reads through MiXCR, one entry per CDR3 protein. In the table there are 910,000 or so distinct CDR3 sequences, roughly 50% of which are singletons. Sequenced sample: blood. The receptor source for this set is a woman aged 55-69 years in good health.

This clonotype appeared a few times. This chain joins TRBV29-1 and TRBJ2-2, with D uncertain. Germline assignment: CDR1 SQVTM and CDR2 ANQGSEA. Trimming removed 0 bases from V and 0 bases from J, with 8 bases in between. This CDR3 is 15 amino acids long. DNA for the CDR3: TGCAGCGTTGAAGATCGGCGCGCGAACACCGGGGAGCTGTTTTTT. This translates into CSVEDRRANTGELFF.

This sequence joins TRBV10-3 and TRBJ2-5; 8 bases align to TRBD2. TRBJ2-7 matches the DNA end more closely, so the J call is doubtful. Germline CDR1 is ENHRY and CDR2 is SYGVKD. This CDR3 is built from 16 residues. The DNA of the CDR3 is TGTGCCATAGGAGACGTCGGGCTAGCGGGTTTCGGCGAGCAGTACTTC. Translating it yields CAIGDVGLAGFGEQYF.

The rearrangement links TRBV30 to TRBJ2-7; D gene ambiguous. The germline V and J ends were trimmed by 4 bases and 6 bases, with 13 bases remaining between them. This CDR3 has 12 residues. Germline V gene sequence: CDR1 GTSNPN, CDR2 SVGIG (reference sequence). The CDR3 DNA reads TGTGCCTGGAACCGCCCGATGGGCGAGCAGTACTTC. It yields the protein CAWNRPMGEQYF.

The chain has TRBV10-2 and TRBJ2-3; D gene uncertain. Germline V gene sequence: CDR1 WSHSY, CDR2 SAAADI. Trimming cost V 5 bases and J 4 bases, with 10 bases left between them. The CDR3 has 13 residues. The CDR3 sequence: CASSPINSDTQYF. In DNA, the CDR3 is TGCGCCAGCAGTCCCATTAACTCAGATACGCAGTATTTT.

The V gene is TRBV5-1, the J gene TRBJ2-3, with 7 nucleotides matching TRBD1. The V and J ends lost 0 bases and 9 bases, in that order; junction bases with no gene match: 7. This CDR3 has 14 amino acids. Per the germline V gene, CDR1 is SGHRS and CDR2 is YFSETQ. CDR3 sequence reads: CASSLAAGGGTQYF. The DNA of the CDR3 is TGCGCCAGCAGCTTGGCAGCAGGGGGTGGCACGCAGTATTTT.

This sequence joins TRBV6-5 and TRBJ2-2, with 9 nucleotides matching TRBD1. The CDR3 is 15 amino acids. Germline trimming cut 1 base from V and 6 bases from J; bases unmatched to any gene: 3. In germline, CDR1 is MNHEY, CDR2 SVGAGI. DNA of the CDR3: TGTGCCAGCAGTTACTTCCGGACAGGGGCCGGGGAGCTGTTTTTT. It codes for CASSYFRTGAGELFF.

The chain links TRBV2 to TRBJ2-7; D is unresolved. The last part of the DNA fits TRBJ2-5 better; the J call may be wrong. CDR1 and CDR2 (germline): SNHLY, FYNNEI. The CDR3 consists of 13 residues. This CDR3 reads CASRPTGRETQYF. CDR3 DNA sequence: TGTGCCAGCAGACCGACCGGGCGGGAGACCCAGTACTTC.

This chain joins TRBV12-3 or TRBV12-4 and TRBJ2-2; tentative D call: TRBD1 (5 bases). The CDR3 contains 16 residues. Trimming left V 6 bases short and J 3 bases short, with 17 bases between. The CDR3 protein is CASSYGRGGDTGELFF. CDR3 bases: TGTGCCAGCAGCTACGGTAGGGGTGGAGACACCGGGGAGCTGTTTTTT.

There are a few counts of this clonotype. The CDR3 region is CASSLLAGEGDIQYF. In nucleotides, the CDR3 is TGCGCCAGCAGCCTACTAGCGGGAGAAGGGGACATTCAGTACTTC. The chain carries TRBV4-1 and TRBJ2-4; 11 positions match TRBD2. V shed 4 bases and J 8 bases; nucleotides not matched to a gene: 7. Germline V gives CDR1 MGHRA, CDR2 YSYEKL. This CDR3 has 15 residues.

This chain joins TRBV28 and TRBJ2-1; D unclear. CDR3 length: 13 residues. Looked up from germline, CDR1 is MDHEN and CDR2 is SYDVKM. Trimming removed 5 bases at V and 4 bases at J, with 9 bases between. The DNA for the CDR3 is TGTGCCAGCAGTCAACCGATTTACAATGAGCAGTTCTTC. This translates into CASSQPIYNEQFF.

This clonotype was recorded a few times. The chain couples TRBV9 to TRBJ2-5, with a weak D call TRBD2 (5 bases). CDR1 is SGDLS and CDR2 is YYNGEE in the germline V gene. Trimming shortened V by 0 bases and J by 5 bases, and 17 bases separated the two germline ends. This CDR3 has 16 residues. CDR3 sequence reads: CASSVGGFQAVETQYF. Written as DNA, the CDR3 is TGTGCCAGCAGCGTAGGAGGGTTTCAGGCCGTGGAGACCCAGTACTTC. Complete variable domain (other parts from reference TRBV9 and TRBJ2-5): DSGVTQTPKHLITATGQRVTLRCSPRSGDLSVYWYQQSLDQGLQFLIQYYNGEERAKGNILERFSAQQFPDLHSELNLSSLELGDSALYFCASSVGGFQAVETQYFGPGTRLLVL.

The chain is built from TRBV29-1 and TRBJ2-1; D unclear. The CDR3 spans 12 residues. CDR1 and CDR2 (germline): SQVTM, ANQGSEA. The ends were cut back, 1 base at V and 12 bases at J, with 13 bases in the middle. CDR3 DNA: TGCAGCGTTGAAGGGGAAGTAGATGGGCAGTTCTTC. Its protein product is CSVEGEVDGQFF.

This chain links TRBV6-1 with TRBJ2-3; D is uncertain. Per the germline V gene, CDR1 is MNHNS and CDR2 is SASEGT. Trimming took 2 bases from V and 8 from J, leaving 17 bases between them. CDR3 length: 15 amino acids. The chain's CDR3 is CASSEPGPSSVTQYF. DNA for the CDR3: TGTGCCAGCAGTGAACCCGGCCCTTCGTCCGTTACGCAGTATTTT.

The chain carries TRBV4-1 and TRBJ1-1; possible D gene TRBD1, 5 bases. The CDR3 has 14 residues. Germline assignment: CDR1 MGHRA and CDR2 YSYEKL. The V gene lost 2 bases and the J gene lost 5 bases, with 12 bases spanning the gap. The CDR3 spells CASSQTGARTEAFF. CDR3 coding DNA: TGCGCCAGCAGCCAAACTGGGGCGAGGACTGAAGCTTTCTTT.

The chain couples TRBV20-1 to TRBJ2-7; the match to TRBD2 covers 9 bases. Germline-derived CDR1 and CDR2 are DFQATT and SNEGSKA (reference sequence). This CDR3 is built from 16 residues. The junction had 10 bases not matched to a gene; V was cut back by 1 base and J by 3 bases. The CDR3 region has the DNA TGCAGTGCTAGAGCCGTAGCGGGAGCTAGGATCTACGAGCAGTACTTC. Translating it yields CSARAVAGARIYEQYF.

The table lists this clonotype with a few counts. This chain uses TRBV6-6 with TRBJ2-5; TRBD1 agrees at 7 bases. V gave up 5 bases and J gave up 5 bases; unmatched junction bases: 11. This CDR3 spans 15 amino acids. Germline CDR1 reads MNHNY; CDR2 reads SVGAGI (reference sequence). In DNA, the CDR3 is TGTGCCAGCAGTCGGGACAGCCAGCGTGCGGAGACCCAGTACTTC. Translated: CASSRDSQRAETQYF.

V is TRBV20-1 and J is TRBJ2-7; 7 nucleotides line up with TRBD1. The V gene's germline CDR1 is DFQATT and CDR2 SNEGSKA (reference sequence). This CDR3 has 12 residues. The ends lost 6 bases at V and 2 bases at J; junction bases unmatched: 4. CDR3 DNA: TGCAGTGCCACGGGACAGACCTACGAGCAGTACTTC. Amino acid sequence: CSATGQTYEQYF.